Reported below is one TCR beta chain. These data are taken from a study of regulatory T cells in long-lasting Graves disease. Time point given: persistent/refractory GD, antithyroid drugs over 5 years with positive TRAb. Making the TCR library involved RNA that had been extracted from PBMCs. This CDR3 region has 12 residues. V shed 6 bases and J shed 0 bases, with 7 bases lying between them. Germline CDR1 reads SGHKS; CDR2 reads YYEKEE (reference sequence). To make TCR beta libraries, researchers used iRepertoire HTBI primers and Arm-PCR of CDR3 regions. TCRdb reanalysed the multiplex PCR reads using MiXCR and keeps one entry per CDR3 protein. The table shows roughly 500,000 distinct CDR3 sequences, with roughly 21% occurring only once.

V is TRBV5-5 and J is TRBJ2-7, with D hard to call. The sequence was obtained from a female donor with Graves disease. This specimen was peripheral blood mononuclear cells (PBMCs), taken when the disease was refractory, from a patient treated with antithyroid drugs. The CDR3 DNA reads TGTGCCAGCACCCCAAGCTCCTACGAGCAGTACTTC. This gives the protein CASTPSSYEQYF.